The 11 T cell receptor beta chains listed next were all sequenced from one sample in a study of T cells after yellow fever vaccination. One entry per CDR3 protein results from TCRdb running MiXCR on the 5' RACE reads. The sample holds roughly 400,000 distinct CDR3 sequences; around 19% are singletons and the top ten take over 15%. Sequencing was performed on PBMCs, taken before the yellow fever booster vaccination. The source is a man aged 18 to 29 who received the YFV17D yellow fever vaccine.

The CDR3 nucleotides read TGCAGCGTTGGTCAGACAGCAGATACGCAGTATTTT. Amino acid sequence: CSVGQTADTQYF. The rearrangement uses TRBV29-1 and TRBJ2-3, with a weak D call TRBD1 (5 bases). The CDR3 sequence is 12 residues long. The V gene's germline CDR1 is SQVTM and CDR2 ANQGSEA. V dropped 4 bases and J dropped 4 bases, with 9 bases sitting between them.

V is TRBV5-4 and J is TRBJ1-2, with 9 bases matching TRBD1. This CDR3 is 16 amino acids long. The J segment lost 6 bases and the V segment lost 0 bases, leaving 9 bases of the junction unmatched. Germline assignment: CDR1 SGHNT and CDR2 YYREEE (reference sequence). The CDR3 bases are TGTGCCAGCAGCTTGGCGCGGGGGGACAGGGCCGATGGCTACACCTTC. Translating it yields CASSLARGDRADGYTF.

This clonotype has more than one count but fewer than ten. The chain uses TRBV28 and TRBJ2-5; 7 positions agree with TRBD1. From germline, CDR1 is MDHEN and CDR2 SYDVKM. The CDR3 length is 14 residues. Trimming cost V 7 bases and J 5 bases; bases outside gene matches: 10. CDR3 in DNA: TGTGCCAGCACCAGCCGACAGGGTGACGAGACCCAGTACTTC. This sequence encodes CASTSRQGDETQYF.

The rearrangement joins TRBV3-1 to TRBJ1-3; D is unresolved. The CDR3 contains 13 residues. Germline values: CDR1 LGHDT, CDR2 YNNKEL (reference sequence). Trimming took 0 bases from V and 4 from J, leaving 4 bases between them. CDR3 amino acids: CASSQEFGNTIYF. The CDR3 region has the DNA TGTGCCAGCAGCCAAGAGTTCGGAAACACCATATATTTT.

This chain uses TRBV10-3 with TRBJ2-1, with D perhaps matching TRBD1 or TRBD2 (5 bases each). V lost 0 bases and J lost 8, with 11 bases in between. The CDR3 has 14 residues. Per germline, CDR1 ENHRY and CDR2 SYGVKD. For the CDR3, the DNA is TGTGCCATCAGTGAGTCTCGCAGGGACCATGAGCAGTTCTTC. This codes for CAISESRRDHEQFF.

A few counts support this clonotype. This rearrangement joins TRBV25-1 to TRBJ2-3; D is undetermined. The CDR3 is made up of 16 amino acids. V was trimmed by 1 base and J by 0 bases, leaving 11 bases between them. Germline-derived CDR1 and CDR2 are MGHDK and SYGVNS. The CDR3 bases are TGTGCCAGCAGTGAATTTGGGCAGACGAGCACAGATACGCAGTATTTT. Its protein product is CASSEFGQTSTDTQYF.

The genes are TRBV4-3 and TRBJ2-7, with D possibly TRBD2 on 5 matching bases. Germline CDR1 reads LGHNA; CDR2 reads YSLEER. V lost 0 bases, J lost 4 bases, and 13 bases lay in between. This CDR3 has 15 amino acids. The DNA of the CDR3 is TGCGCCAGCAGCCAAGAGGCACAGTGGAGGTACGAGCAGTACTTC. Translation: CASSQEAQWRYEQYF.

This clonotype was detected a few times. The CDR3 loop is CASSYSDGNNSPLHF. The CDR3 nucleotides read TGTGCCAGCAGTTACTCGGACGGAAATAATTCACCCCTCCACTTT. This chain connects TRBV6-6 to TRBJ1-6; D gene ambiguous. The CDR3 runs 15 residues. CDR1 is MNHNY, CDR2 SVGAGI, per germline (reference sequence). Trimming cost V 0 bases and J 5 bases, with 8 bases left between them.

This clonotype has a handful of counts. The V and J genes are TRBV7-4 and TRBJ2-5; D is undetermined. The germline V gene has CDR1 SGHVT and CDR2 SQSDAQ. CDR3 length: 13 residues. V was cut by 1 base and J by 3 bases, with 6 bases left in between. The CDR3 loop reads CASSLEEKETQYF. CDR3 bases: TGTGCCAGCAGCTTAGAGGAAAAAGAGACCCAGTACTTC. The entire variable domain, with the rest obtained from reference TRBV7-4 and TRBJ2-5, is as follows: GAGVSQSPRYKVAKRGRDVALRCDSISGHVTLYWYRQTLGQGSEVLTYSQSDAQRDKSGRPSGRFSAERPERSVSTLKIQRTEQGDSAVYLCASSLEEKETQYFGPGTRLLVL.

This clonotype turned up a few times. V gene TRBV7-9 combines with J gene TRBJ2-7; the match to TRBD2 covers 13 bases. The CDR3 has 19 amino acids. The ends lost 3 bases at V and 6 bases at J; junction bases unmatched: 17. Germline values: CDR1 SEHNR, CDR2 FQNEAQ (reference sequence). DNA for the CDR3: TGTGCCAGCAGCTTTCCAGGGACTAGCGGGGTCCCCCCCGTGGGCGAGCAGTACGTC. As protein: CASSFPGTSGVPPVGEQYV.

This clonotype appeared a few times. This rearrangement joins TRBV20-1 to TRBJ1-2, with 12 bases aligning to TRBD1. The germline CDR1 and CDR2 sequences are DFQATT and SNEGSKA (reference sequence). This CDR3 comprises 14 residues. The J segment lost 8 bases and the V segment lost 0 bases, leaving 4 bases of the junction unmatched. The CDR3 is CSAREGQGAIGYTF. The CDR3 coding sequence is TGCAGTGCTAGAGAGGGACAGGGGGCGATCGGCTACACCTTC.